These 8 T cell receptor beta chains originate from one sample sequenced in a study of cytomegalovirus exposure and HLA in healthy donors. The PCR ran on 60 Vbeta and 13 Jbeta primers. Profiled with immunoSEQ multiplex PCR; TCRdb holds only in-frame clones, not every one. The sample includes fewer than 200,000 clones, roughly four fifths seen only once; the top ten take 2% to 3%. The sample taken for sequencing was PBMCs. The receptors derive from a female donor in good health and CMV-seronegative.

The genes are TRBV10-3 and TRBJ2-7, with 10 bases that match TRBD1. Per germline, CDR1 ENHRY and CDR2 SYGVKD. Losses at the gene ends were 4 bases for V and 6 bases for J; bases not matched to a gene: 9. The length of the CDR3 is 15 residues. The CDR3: CAISVIGTGVTEQYF. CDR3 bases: TGTGCCATCAGTGTAATAGGGACAGGGGTAACCGAGCAGTACTTC.

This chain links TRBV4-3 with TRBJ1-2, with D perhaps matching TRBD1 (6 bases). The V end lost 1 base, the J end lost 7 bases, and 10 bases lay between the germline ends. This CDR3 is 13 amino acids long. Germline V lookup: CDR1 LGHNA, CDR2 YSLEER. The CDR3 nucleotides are TGCGCCAGCAGCCAAGTGGTAGGGGGTGGCTACACCTTC. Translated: CASSQVVGGGYTF.

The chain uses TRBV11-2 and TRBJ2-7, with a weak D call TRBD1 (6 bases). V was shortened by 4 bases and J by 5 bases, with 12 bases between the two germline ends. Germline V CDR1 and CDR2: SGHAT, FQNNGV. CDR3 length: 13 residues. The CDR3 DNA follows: TGTGCCAGCAGCTCACCCAGGGGCCACGAGCAGTACTTC. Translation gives CASSSPRGHEQYF.

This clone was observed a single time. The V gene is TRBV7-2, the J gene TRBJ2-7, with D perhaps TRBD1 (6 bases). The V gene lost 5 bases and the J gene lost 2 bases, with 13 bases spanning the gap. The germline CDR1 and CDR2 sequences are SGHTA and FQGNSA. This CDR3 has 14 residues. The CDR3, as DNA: TGTGCCAGCAGCCCAAACAGGGCTGCCTACGAGCAGTACTTC. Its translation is CASSPNRAAYEQYF.

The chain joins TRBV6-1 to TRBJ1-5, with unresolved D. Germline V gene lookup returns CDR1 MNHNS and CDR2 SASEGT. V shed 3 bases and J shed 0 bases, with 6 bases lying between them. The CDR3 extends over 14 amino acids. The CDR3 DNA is TGTGCCAGCAGTGATAACTATAGCAATCAGCCCCAGCATTTT. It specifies CASSDNYSNQPQHF.

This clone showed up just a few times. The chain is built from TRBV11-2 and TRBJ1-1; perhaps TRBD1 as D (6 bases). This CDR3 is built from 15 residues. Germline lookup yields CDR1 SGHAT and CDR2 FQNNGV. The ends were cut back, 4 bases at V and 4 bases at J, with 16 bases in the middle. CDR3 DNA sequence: TGTGCCAGCAGCTCTTCAGACAGGAGGAGCACTGAAGCTTTCTTT. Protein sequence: CASSSSDRRSTEAFF.

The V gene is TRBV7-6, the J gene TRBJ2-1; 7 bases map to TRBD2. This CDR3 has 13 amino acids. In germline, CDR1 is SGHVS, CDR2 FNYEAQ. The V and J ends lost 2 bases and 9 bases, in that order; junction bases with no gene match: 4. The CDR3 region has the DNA TGTGCCAGCAGCTTAACTAGCGTGAGTGAGCAGTTCTTC. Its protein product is CASSLTSVSEQFF.

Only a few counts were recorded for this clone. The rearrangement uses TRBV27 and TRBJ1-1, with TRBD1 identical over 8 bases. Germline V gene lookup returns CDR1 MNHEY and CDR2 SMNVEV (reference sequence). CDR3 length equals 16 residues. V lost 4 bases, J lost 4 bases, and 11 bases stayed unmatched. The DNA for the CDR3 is TGTGCCAGCAGTTCCGCCCTACAGGGGGTCGGCACTGAAGCTTTCTTT. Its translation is CASSSALQGVGTEAFF.